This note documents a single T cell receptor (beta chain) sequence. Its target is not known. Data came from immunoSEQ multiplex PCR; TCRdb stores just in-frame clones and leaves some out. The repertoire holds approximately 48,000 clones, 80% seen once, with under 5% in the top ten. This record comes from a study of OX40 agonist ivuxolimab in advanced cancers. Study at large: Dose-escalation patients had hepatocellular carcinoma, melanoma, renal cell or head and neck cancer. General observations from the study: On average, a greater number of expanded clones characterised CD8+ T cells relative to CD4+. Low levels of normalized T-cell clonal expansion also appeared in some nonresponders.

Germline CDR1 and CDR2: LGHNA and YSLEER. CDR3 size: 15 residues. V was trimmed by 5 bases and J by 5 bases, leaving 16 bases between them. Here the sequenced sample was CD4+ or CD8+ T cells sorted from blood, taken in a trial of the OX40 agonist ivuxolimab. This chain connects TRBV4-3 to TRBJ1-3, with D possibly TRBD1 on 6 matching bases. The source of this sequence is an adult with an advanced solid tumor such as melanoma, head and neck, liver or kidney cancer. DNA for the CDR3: TGCGCCAGCAGCTATACCTTCGGACAGCGAAACACCATATATTTT. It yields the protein CASSYTFGQRNTIYF.